The 5 T cell receptor beta chains below come from one sample, sequenced in a study of cytomegalovirus exposure and HLA in healthy donors. Vbeta (60) and Jbeta (13) primers were used in the PCR. This table comes from immunoSEQ multiplex PCR, and its TCRdb copy is limited to in-frame clones, with some not included. The sample holds around 200,000 clones, approximately 86% seen once. The sequencing input was PBMCs. Receptors were obtained from a woman aged 30 to 39 in good health and CMV-seronegative.

Worth noting for this clone: Other DNA sequences within the sample encode an identical CDR3. CDR3 coding DNA: TGTGCCAGCAGTTACCGCCAGGGGGAGACCCAGTACTTC. It yields the protein CASSYRQGETQYF. This chain connects TRBV6-6 to TRBJ2-5, with D possibly being TRBD1 (6 bases). The CDR3 extends over 13 amino acids. The V and J ends lost 2 bases and 5 bases respectively, with 9 bases between them. Germline CDR1 and CDR2: MNHNY and SVGAGI (reference sequence).

This chain connects TRBV10-3 to TRBJ2-1; TRBD2 aligns across 9 bases. J gave up 6 bases and V 0 bases, and 12 bases lay outside the gene matches. The CDR3 runs 18 residues. Germline V gives CDR1 ENHRY, CDR2 SYGVKD. CDR3 region: CAISESGGTGGRANEQFF. For the CDR3, the DNA is TGTGCCATCAGTGAGTCTGGGGGGACGGGCGGGAGGGCCAATGAGCAGTTCTTC.

This clone was seen more than once but under ten times. V gene TRBV6-5 combines with J gene TRBJ2-1, with TRBD1 as a possible D gene (6 bases). From germline, CDR1 is MNHEY and CDR2 SVGAGI. The CDR3 runs to 15 residues. V was cut by 2 bases and J by 3 bases, with 11 bases left in between. CDR3 nucleotides: TGTGCCAGCAGTTACAATGGGGGACACTACAATGAGCAGTTCTTC. Its translation: CASSYNGGHYNEQFF.

The chain recombines TRBV11-2 with TRBJ2-2; D is perhaps TRBD2 (6 bases). This CDR3 is built from 17 residues. Germline loops: CDR1 SGHAT, CDR2 FQNNGV. The germline V and J ends were trimmed by 1 base and 1 base, with 13 bases remaining between them. The CDR3 reads CASSLGTWDLNTGELFF. CDR3 nucleotide sequence: TGTGCCAGCAGCTTAGGGACATGGGACTTGAACACCGGGGAGCTGTTTTTT.

The V gene is TRBV7-8, the J gene TRBJ1-2; D is unresolved. This CDR3 has 15 amino acids. V dropped 5 bases and J dropped 2 bases, with 15 bases sitting between them. In germline, CDR1 is SGHVS, CDR2 FQNEAQ. The CDR3 here is CASSIGVLNNYGYTF. The DNA for the CDR3 is TGTGCCAGCAGCATCGGGGTTCTTAACAACTATGGCTACACCTTC.